The present T cell receptor beta chain was sequenced within a study of shared clonotypes between healthy human individuals. Regarding the study as a whole: Sample collection involved blood only; tissue repertoires are likely different.

Comments on this clone: Antigen: not known.

The assay was immunoSEQ multiplex PCR, and TCRdb's table has in-frame clones only and misses some. The sample contains approximately 350,000 clones, around 96% of which appear only once. Germline V lookup: CDR1 MDHEN, CDR2 SYDVKM. V lost 0 bases and J 2 bases, leaving 15 bases between the germline ends. This CDR3 has 17 amino acids. V usage is TRBV28 and J usage is TRBJ2-3; TRBD2 might be the D (6 bases). Sequencing was carried out using memory CD8+ T cells sorted from blood. Subset meaning: CD45RO+ cells pooled with CCR7-negative TemRA cells. This TCR derives from a young man in good health. The CDR3 reads CASSLWTLASDTDTQYF. The CDR3, as DNA: TGTGCCAGCAGTTTATGGACGCTAGCGTCCGACACAGATACGCAGTATTTT. Supplemented by reference TRBV28 and TRBJ2-3, the full variable domain reads DVKVTQSSRYLVKRTGEKVFLECVQDMDHENMFWYRQDPGLGLRLIYFSYDVKMKEKGDIPEGYSVSREKKERFSLILESASTNQTSMYLCASSLWTLASDTDTQYFGPGTRLTVL.